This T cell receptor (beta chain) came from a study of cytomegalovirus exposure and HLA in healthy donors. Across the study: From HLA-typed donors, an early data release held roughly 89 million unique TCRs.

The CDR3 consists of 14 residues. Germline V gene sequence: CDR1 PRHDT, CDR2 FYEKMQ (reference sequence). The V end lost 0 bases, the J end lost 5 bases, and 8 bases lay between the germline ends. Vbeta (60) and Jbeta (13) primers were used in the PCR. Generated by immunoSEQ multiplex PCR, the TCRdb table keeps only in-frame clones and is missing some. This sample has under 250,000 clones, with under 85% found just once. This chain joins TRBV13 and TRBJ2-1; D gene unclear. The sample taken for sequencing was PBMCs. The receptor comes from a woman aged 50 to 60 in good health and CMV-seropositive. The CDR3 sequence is CASSLGAVNNEQFF. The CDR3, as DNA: TGTGCCAGCAGCTTAGGGGCGGTCAACAATGAGCAGTTCTTC.